These T cell receptor beta chains were read from a single sample in a study of blood T cell repertoires in COVID-19. Produced via immunoSEQ multiplex PCR; TCRdb's table is partial and in-frame only. The sample holds roughly 150,000 clones, roughly 90% seen once. Sequences were obtained from peripheral blood. These receptors all stem from a man aged 55-75 years with active or convalescent COVID-19. Each CDR3 is given with its conserved first and last residue. A D gene is named only where the DNA matches it firmly. For some rows the clone size is stated as once, few or many, or as a class when expanded; others skip it.

clone size	CDR3 length	J gene	D gene	V gene	CDR3 DNA	CDR3 protein
NA	15	TRBJ2-1	TRBD1	TRBV7-3	TGTGCCAGCAGCTTTGGACAGGGGAGGGGGTATGAGCAGTTCTTC	CASSFGQGRGYEQFF
NA	12	TRBJ2-1	NA	TRBV29-1	TGCAGCGTACTAAGGTCCGACAATGAGCAGTTCTTC	CSVLRSDNEQFF
NA	17	TRBJ2-2	NA	TRBV7-6	TGTGCCAGCAGCTTAGGATCCGGAGCCTTCGGAACCGGGGAGCTGTTTTTT	CASSLGSGAFGTGELFF
once	15	TRBJ2-3	TRBD2	TRBV7-3	TGTGCCAGCAGCTCTCTAGCGGGGGGGCCAGGAACGCAGTATTTT	CASSSLAGGPGTQYF
NA	15	TRBJ1-1	TRBD1	TRBV13	TGTGCCAGCAGCTTAGTCCAGGGGGTAAACACTGAAGCTTTCTTT	CASSLVQGVNTEAFF
NA	14	TRBJ1-3	NA	TRBV11-2	TGTGCCAGCAGCTTAGTAGGGGGTCGGAACACCATATATTTT	CASSLVGGRNTIYF
NA	13	TRBJ1-5	NA	TRBV19	TGTGCCAGTAGGCTGGGGGGAAGGCAGCCCCAGCATTTT	CASRLGGRQPQHF
NA	12	TRBJ1-2	NA	TRBV12-3/TRBV12-4	TGTGCCAGCAGGCCGACCGGGGGGGGCTACACCTTC	CASRPTGGGYTF
NA	15	TRBJ1-5	NA	TRBV11-2	TGTGCCAGCAGCCCACTGGGACACCTCAATCAGCCCCAGCATTTT	CASSPLGHLNQPQHF
NA	14	TRBJ1-1	NA	TRBV2	TGTGCCAGCAGTGTCGATGGAGAGAACACTGAAGCTTTCTTT	CASSVDGENTEAFF
NA	14	TRBJ2-2	TRBD1	TRBV5-8	TGTGCCAGCAGCCTCGACAGGGACACCGGGGAGCTGTTTTTT	CASSLDRDTGELFF
NA	13	TRBJ1-2	NA	TRBV5-1	TGCGCCAGCAGCTTGGGAGGAGACTATGGCTACACCTTC	CASSLGGDYGYTF
NA	15	TRBJ2-3	TRBD2	TRBV19	TGTGCCAGTAGTATAGACGGACTAGCCGCAAATACGCAGTATTTT	CASSIDGLAANTQYF
NA	14	TRBJ1-2	NA	TRBV27	TGTGCCAGCAGTTTGGCGGGGGCAAGCTATGGCTACACCTTC	CASSLAGASYGYTF
NA	16	TRBJ2-3	TRBD1	TRBV19	TGTGCCAGCCCCATCGGGGACAGGGTCCCCACAGATACGCAGTATTTT	CASPIGDRVPTDTQYF
NA	12	TRBJ1-6	NA	TRBV9	TGTGCCAGCAGCGAGGGGGTCTCGCCCCTCCACTTT	CASSEGVSPLHF
NA	15	TRBJ2-7	NA	TRBV19	TGTGCCAGTAGTATACGCAGAAGCAGGGTAGACGAGCAGTACTTC	CASSIRRSRVDEQYF
NA	16	TRBJ2-7	TRBD2	TRBV4-3	TGCGCCAGCAGCCAAGGGACTAGCGGGAGTTTGTACGAGCAGTACTTC	CASSQGTSGSLYEQYF
NA	16	TRBJ2-3	NA	TRBV18	TGTGCCAGCTCATTCGTCGGGACACTAAGCACAGATACGCAGTATTTT	CASSFVGTLSTDTQYF
NA	16	TRBJ2-2	TRBD1	TRBV7-9	TGTGCCAGCAGCCAGACAGGGCCAACGGGTCCCGGGGAGCTGTTTTTT	CASSQTGPTGPGELFF
NA	14	TRBJ1-2	TRBD1	TRBV18	TGTGCCAGCTCACCACCGGGACAGGGAGAAATGCTTTCCTTC	CASSPPGQGEMLSF
few	15	TRBJ1-4	NA	TRBV5-4	TGTGCCAGCAGCTTTTCGGGGGGACCTAATGAAAAACTGTTTTTT	CASSFSGGPNEKLFF
NA	16	TRBJ2-5	NA	TRBV7-9	TGTGCCAGCAGCCGGACCAGACAGAGAACGGGAGAGACCCAGTACTTC	CASSRTRQRTGETQYF
NA	14	TRBJ2-7	TRBD2	TRBV7-2	TGTGCCAGCAGCGAACTAGCGGGCCACTCCGAGCAGTACTTC	CASSELAGHSEQYF
NA	18	TRBJ2-3	TRBD2	TRBV19	TGTGCCAGTAGTACCGGACTAGCGGGGGGGCCTTTCACAGATACGCAGTATTTT	CASSTGLAGGPFTDTQYF
NA	15	TRBJ1-3	NA	TRBV30	TGTGCCTGGGGGGCCCGGGTAAGCTCTGGAAACACCATATATTTT	CAWGARVSSGNTIYF
NA	16	TRBJ2-5	TRBD1	TRBV10-3	TGTGCCATCAGCGAAGCAGGGGGCGTGGGGAGAGAGACCCAGTACTTC	CAISEAGGVGRETQYF
NA	14	TRBJ1-5	TRBD1	TRBV2	TGTGCCAGCAGTATGCGACAGGGGGCTCAGCCCCAGCATTTT	CASSMRQGAQPQHF
NA	17	TRBJ1-1	TRBD1	TRBV28	TGTGCCAGCAGTTCCGACAGGGGGCCCCTTGTGAACACTGAAGCTTTCTTT	CASSSDRGPLVNTEAFF
NA	12	TRBJ1-1	TRBD1	TRBV3-1/TRBV3-2	TGTGCCAGCAGCTTGACAGGGTCTGAAGCTTTCTTT	CASSLTGSEAFF
NA	13	TRBJ1-1	NA	TRBV19	TGTGCCAGTAGTATAGAGGGAGGGGCTGAAGCTTTCTTT	CASSIEGGAEAFF
NA	15	TRBJ2-7	TRBD1	TRBV30	TGTGCCTGTATAAGGACCGGGACAGGCAACTACGAGCAGTACTTC	CACIRTGTGNYEQYF
NA	13	TRBJ1-1	TRBD1	TRBV6-6	TGTGCCAGCACCGACAGGGGGAACACTGAAGCTTTCTTT	CASTDRGNTEAFF
NA	14	TRBJ1-5	TRBD1	TRBV19	TGTGCCAGTAGTGTACAGGGGGCAGGGCAGCCCCAGCATTTT	CASSVQGAGQPQHF
NA	18	TRBJ2-3	TRBD2	TRBV19	TGTGCCAGTAGTATACCCCCCCCCACTAGCGGGGTGACAGATACGCAGTATTTT	CASSIPPPTSGVTDTQYF
NA	14	TRBJ2-5	TRBD1	TRBV5-4	TGTGCCAGCAGCCCCTGGGACAGCCAAGAGACCCAGTACTTC	CASSPWDSQETQYF
NA	14	TRBJ1-2	TRBD1	TRBV28	TGTGCCAGCAGTCGGACAGGGCAAAGCTATGGCTACACCTTC	CASSRTGQSYGYTF
NA	12	TRBJ2-7	NA	TRBV30	TGTGCCTGGAGTGCAGGGGCCTACGAGCAGTACTTC	CAWSAGAYEQYF
NA	16	TRBJ1-5	TRBD1	TRBV5-4	TGTGCCAGCAGCTTGCAGGGACAGGGTGAGGATCAGCCCCAGCATTTT	CASSLQGQGEDQPQHF
NA	13	TRBJ2-2	NA	TRBV3-1/TRBV3-2	TGTGCCAGCAGACCTAGCGTATACGGGGAGCTGTTTTTT	CASRPSVYGELFF
NA	15	TRBJ2-1	TRBD2	TRBV5-1	TGCGCCAGCAGCTTCTTGGCGGGAGGGGCCAATGAGCAGTTCTTC	CASSFLAGGANEQFF
NA	15	TRBJ2-7	TRBD2	TRBV6-6	TGTGCCAGCAGTTCCTCCGCGGGAGGGTCCTACGAGCAGTACTTC	CASSSSAGGSYEQYF
NA	16	TRBJ2-4	TRBD1	TRBV7-6	TGTGCCAGCAGTCCCGGGACAGGGGTCGGCAAAAACATTCAGTACTTC	CASSPGTGVGKNIQYF
NA	13	TRBJ2-1	NA	TRBV6-5	TGTGCCAGCTGGGAGCCCCCCTACAATGAGCAGTTCTTC	CASWEPPYNEQFF
NA	15	TRBJ1-2	NA	TRBV5-4	TGTGCCAGCAGCTTCAGGGGCCGCCCGAACTATGGCTACACCTTC	CASSFRGRPNYGYTF
NA	15	TRBJ2-5	TRBD2	TRBV27	TGTGCCAGCAGTTCCCGCCTAGCGGGGCAAGAGACCCAGTACTTC	CASSSRLAGQETQYF
NA	13	TRBJ1-5	NA	TRBV5-5	TGTGCCAGCAGCTTGCTTAGTACCCAGCCCCAGCATTTT	CASSLLSTQPQHF
NA	16	TRBJ1-2	NA	TRBV11-2	TGTGCCAGCACCCGGGGAGAGCTAAGGCTTAACTATGGCTACACCTTC	CASTRGELRLNYGYTF
NA	14	TRBJ1-1	NA	TRBV6-2/TRBV6-3	TGTGCCAGCAGTTACGCCAGTCTGAACACTGAAGCTTTCTTT	CASSYASLNTEAFF
NA	15	TRBJ2-7	NA	TRBV7-3	TGTGCCAGCAGCTTAACAAGGGAGCTAGGCTACGAGCAGTACTTC	CASSLTRELGYEQYF
NA	16	TRBJ1-3	TRBD1	TRBV18	TGTGCCAGCTCGTCCGGGGCAGGGGGCTCTGGAAACACCATATATTTT	CASSSGAGGSGNTIYF
NA	16	TRBJ1-2	NA	TRBV4-3	TGCGCCAGCAGCCAAGTTTCGCGACCGAGGGTGGGTGGCTACACCTTC	CASSQVSRPRVGGYTF
few	15	TRBJ1-1	TRBD1	TRBV30	TGTGCCTGGAGTGTCCGGGACAGGGGGAGGACTGAAGCTTTCTTT	CAWSVRDRGRTEAFF
few	12	TRBJ2-2	NA	TRBV11-2	TGTGCCAGCAGCTTAGTAGCCGGGGAGCTGTTTTTT	CASSLVAGELFF
NA	15	TRBJ1-5	NA	TRBV28	TGTGCCAGCAGTTTACCGGACACTAGCAATCAGCCCCAGCATTTT	CASSLPDTSNQPQHF
NA	17	TRBJ2-7	TRBD1	TRBV6-4	TGTGCCAGCAGTGATGCTCCGCGTCGGACAGGGAACTACGAGCAGTACTTC	CASSDAPRRTGNYEQYF
once	13	TRBJ1-3	NA	TRBV30	TGTGCCTGGAGTTCCTACAGGGGAAACACCATATATTTT	CAWSSYRGNTIYF
NA	14	TRBJ1-2	NA	TRBV28	TGTGCCAGCAGTTTAGGGGGGGTCCTATGGGGCTACACCTTC	CASSLGGVLWGYTF
few	14	TRBJ1-1	NA	TRBV18	TGTGCCAGCTCACCCATACGAGAGGGCACTGAAGCTTTCTTT	CASSPIREGTEAFF
NA	14	TRBJ1-1	NA	TRBV6-6	TGTGCCAGCATTGAGGAGACCCTGAACACTGAAGCTTTCTTT	CASIEETLNTEAFF